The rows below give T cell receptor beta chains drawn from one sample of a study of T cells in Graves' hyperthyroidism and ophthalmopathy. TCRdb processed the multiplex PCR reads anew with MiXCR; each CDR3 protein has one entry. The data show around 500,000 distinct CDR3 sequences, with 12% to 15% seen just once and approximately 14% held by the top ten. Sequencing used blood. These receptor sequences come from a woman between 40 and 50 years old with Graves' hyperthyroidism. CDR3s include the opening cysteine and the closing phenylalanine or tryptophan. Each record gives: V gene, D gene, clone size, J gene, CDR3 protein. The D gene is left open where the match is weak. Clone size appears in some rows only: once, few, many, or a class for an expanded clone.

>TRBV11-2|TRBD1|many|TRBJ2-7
CASSNRTGGTNEQYF
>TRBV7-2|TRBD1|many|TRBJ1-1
CASSFNRGDEAFF
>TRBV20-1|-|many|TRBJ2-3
CSARGSYMDTQYF
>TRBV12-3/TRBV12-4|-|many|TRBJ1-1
CASSFGGWGSRNTEAFF
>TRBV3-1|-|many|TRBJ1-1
CASSQRGDNTEAFF
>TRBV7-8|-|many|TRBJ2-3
CASSLTVARPTDTQYF
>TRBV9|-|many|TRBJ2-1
CASSVGGGSTYNEQFF
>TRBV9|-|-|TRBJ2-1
CASTRGGGGDEQFF
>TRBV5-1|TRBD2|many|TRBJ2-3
CASSLVGLAGGPPDTQYF
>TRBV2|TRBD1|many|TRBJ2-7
CASSERQGATYEQYF
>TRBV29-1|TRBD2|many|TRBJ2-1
CSVERAGSEQFF